Each of the 10 T cell receptor beta chains below was sequenced from the same sample in a study of tumor-infiltrating lymphocytes in localized non-small cell lung cancer (dated by TCRdb to 2020 to 2023). Library creation used the immunoSEQ multiplex PCR assay. TCRdb's version of the immuneACCESS table is confined to in-frame rearrangements and falls short of the full clone set. An unresolved V gene accounts for under half of the shortfall where checked; the remainder is of unknown origin. The sample table holds some 16,000 clones, of which 69% were seen once. About 5.6% of the sample is held by the ten biggest clonotypes. The sample taken for sequencing was lung tumor tissue. The receptor source for this set is a human donor with non-small cell lung cancer.

The chain employs TRBV28 and TRBJ2-1, with D perhaps TRBD2 (7 bases). Germline assignment: CDR1 MDHEN and CDR2 SYDVKM. Trimming shortened V by 7 bases and J by 5 bases, and 15 bases separated the two germline ends. CDR3 length: 14 amino acids. Here the CDR3 DNA reads TGTGCCAGCACCCTAGGGGGGAGGGACAATGAGCAGTTCTTC. It codes for CASTLGGRDNEQFF.

V usage is TRBV6-5 and J usage is TRBJ1-4; a weak D match, TRBD1 (5 bases). V lost 6 bases and J 2 bases, leaving 10 bases between the germline ends. The CDR3 is 14 residues long. The germline CDR1 and CDR2 sequences are MNHEY and SVGAGI. The CDR3 reads CASSGTDTNEKLFF. CDR3 nucleotides: TGTGCCAGCAGCGGGACCGATACTAATGAAAAACTGTTTTTT.

In this sample, this clone turned up a few times. The genes are TRBV6-4 and TRBJ2-2; D ambiguous. The length of the CDR3 is 14 residues. The ends were cut back, 2 bases at V and 5 bases at J, with 9 bases in the middle. CDR1 and CDR2 (germline): MRHNA, SNTAGT. The CDR3 DNA sequence: TGTGCCAGCAGTGACAGGGATGAGACCGGGGAGCTGTTTTTT. Translated: CASSDRDETGELFF.

This chain connects TRBV5-5 to TRBJ1-1, with unresolved D. Germline CDR1 is SGHKS and CDR2 is YYEKEE (reference sequence). Deletions cut 0 bases from V and 1 base from J, with 13 bases between. CDR3 length: 16 residues. CDR3 amino acids: CASSLGSLSKNTEAFF. In DNA form, the CDR3 reads TGTGCCAGCAGCTTGGGATCCCTATCAAAGAACACTGAAGCTTTCTTT.

This sequence joins TRBV27 and TRBJ2-1; unclear D gene. The ends were cut back, 3 bases at V and 5 bases at J, with 11 bases in the middle. CDR1 MNHEY and CDR2 SMNVEV come from the germline V gene (reference sequence). The CDR3 totals 14 residues. The CDR3 DNA reads as TGTGCCAGCAGTTTCGGTCCGACCAACAATGAGCAGTTCTTC. It is translated as CASSFGPTNNEQFF.

Only a few counts were recorded for this clone. DNA of the CDR3: TGTGCCAGCAGTGGCGGGACACCTCAGCCCAATTACGAGCAGTACTTC. Protein product: CASSGGTPQPNYEQYF. V and J are TRBV6-1 and TRBJ2-7; D could derive from TRBD1 or TRBD2 (6 bases each). This CDR3 comprises 16 residues. Trimming removed 4 bases from V and 4 bases from J, with 20 bases in between. From germline, CDR1 is MNHNS and CDR2 SASEGT.

The genes are TRBV7-9 and TRBJ1-5, with D maybe TRBD1 (5 bases). CDR3 size: 14 residues. From germline, CDR1 is SEHNR and CDR2 FQNEAQ (reference sequence). V was cut by 5 bases and J by 6 bases, with 14 bases left in between. In nucleotides, the CDR3 is TGTGCCAGCAGCCCTACGGGGGGAAGTCAGCCCCAGCATTTT. This encodes CASSPTGGSQPQHF.

V is TRBV27 and J is TRBJ2-3; D not certain. This CDR3 has 16 amino acids. Germline CDR1 and CDR2: MNHEY and SMNVEV (reference sequence). Deletions cut 8 bases from V and 2 bases from J, with 20 bases between. CDR3 in amino acids: CASQYRRASNTDTQYF. The CDR3 DNA follows: TGTGCCAGCCAATACAGACGGGCCTCCAACACAGATACGCAGTATTTT.

This clone was counted once. This chain uses TRBV14 with TRBJ2-1; 9 bases agree with TRBD2. This CDR3 contains 14 residues. The germline CDR1 and CDR2 sequences are SGHDN and FVKESK. Losses at the gene ends were 0 bases for V and 9 bases for J; bases not matched to a gene: 3. The CDR3 sequence: CASSQDFSGGEQFF. The DNA of the CDR3 is TGTGCCAGCAGCCAAGATTTTAGCGGGGGTGAGCAGTTCTTC.

Worth noting for this clone: The sample has other DNA sequences that encode this CDR3 too. The chain combines TRBV18 with TRBJ2-4; 10 positions agree with TRBD1. The length of the CDR3 is 15 residues. The junction had 5 bases not matched to a gene; V was cut back by 6 bases and J by 3 bases. Germline CDR1 KGHSH, CDR2 LQKENI. CDR3 in amino acids: CASSGTGDFKNIQYF. In DNA form, the CDR3 reads TGTGCCAGCTCGGGGACAGGGGATTTCAAAAACATTCAGTACTTC.